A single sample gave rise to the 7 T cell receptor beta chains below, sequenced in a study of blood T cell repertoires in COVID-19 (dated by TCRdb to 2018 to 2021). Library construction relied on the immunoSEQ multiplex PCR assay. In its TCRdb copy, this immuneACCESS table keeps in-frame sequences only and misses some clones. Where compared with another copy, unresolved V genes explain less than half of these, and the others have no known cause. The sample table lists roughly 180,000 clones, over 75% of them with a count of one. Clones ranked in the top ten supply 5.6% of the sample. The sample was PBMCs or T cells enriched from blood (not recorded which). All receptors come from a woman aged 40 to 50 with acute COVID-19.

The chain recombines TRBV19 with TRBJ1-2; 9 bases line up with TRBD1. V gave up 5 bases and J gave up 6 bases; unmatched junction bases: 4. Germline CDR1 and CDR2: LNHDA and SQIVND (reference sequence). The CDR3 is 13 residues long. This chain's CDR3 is CASSSDRGDGYTF. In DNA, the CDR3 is TGTGCCAGTAGTTCGGACAGGGGAGATGGCTACACCTTC.

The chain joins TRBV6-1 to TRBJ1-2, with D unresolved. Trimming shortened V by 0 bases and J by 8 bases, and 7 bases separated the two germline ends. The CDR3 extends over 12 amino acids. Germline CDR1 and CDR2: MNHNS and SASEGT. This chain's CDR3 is CASSEAVKGYTF. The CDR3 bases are TGTGCCAGCAGTGAAGCCGTAAAAGGCTACACCTTC.

The CDR3 DNA reads as TGTGCCAGCAGTTTTGGGAGAGAGGGTGAGCAGTTCTTC. Protein product: CASSFGREGEQFF. The genes are TRBV12-3 or TRBV12-4 and TRBJ2-1; D possibly corresponds to TRBD2 (5 bases). Trimming took off 3 bases at V and 9 bases at J, with 12 bases between the two ends. The CDR3 is 13 residues long.

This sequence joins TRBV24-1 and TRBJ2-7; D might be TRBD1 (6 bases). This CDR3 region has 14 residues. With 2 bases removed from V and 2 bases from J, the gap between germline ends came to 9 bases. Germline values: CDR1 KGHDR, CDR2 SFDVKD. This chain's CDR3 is CATSDWTVTYEQYF. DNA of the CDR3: TGTGCCACCAGTGATTGGACAGTAACCTACGAGCAGTACTTC.

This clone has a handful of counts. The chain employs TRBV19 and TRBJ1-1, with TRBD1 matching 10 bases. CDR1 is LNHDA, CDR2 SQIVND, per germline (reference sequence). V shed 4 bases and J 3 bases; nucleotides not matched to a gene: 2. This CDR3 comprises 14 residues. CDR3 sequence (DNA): TGTGCCAGTAGTAGCGGGACAGGGGACACTGAAGCTTTCTTT. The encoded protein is CASSSGTGDTEAFF.

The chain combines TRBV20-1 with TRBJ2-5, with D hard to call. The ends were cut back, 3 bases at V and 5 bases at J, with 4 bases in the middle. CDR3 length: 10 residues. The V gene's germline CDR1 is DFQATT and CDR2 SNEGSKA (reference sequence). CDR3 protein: CSASGETQYF. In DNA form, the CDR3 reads TGCAGTGCTAGCGGTGAGACCCAGTACTTC.

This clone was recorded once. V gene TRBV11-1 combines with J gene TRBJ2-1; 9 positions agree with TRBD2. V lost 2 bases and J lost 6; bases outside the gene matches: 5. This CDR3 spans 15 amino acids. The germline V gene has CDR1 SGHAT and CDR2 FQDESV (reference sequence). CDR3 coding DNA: TGTGCCAGCAGCTTACTCGCGGGAGGGACCAATGAGCAGTTCTTC. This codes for CASSLLAGGTNEQFF.